These T cell receptor beta chains were read from a single sample in a study of regulatory T cells in long-lasting Graves disease. In TCRdb, the multiplex PCR reads were re-called with MiXCR into one record per CDR3 protein. The repertoire has hundreds of thousands of distinct CDR3 sequences, over 12% of them found once; the top ten carry about 7.6%. These data also featured in a second study, about T cells in Graves' hyperthyroidism and ophthalmopathy.

Sequenced material: peripheral blood mononuclear cells (PBMCs), taken at new diagnosis, from a patient treated with antithyroid drugs. All receptors derive from a woman aged 40 to 50 with Graves disease. Each CDR3 is given with its conserved first and last residue. The order of the fields is clone size, D gene, V gene, CDR3 length, J gene, CDR3 DNA, CDR3 protein. A D gene is named only where the DNA matches it firmly. The size entry is marked missing in some rows and otherwise reads once, few, many or a size class.

>many|NA|TRBV6-2/TRBV6-3|14|TRBJ2-3
TGTGCCAGCATCGAAGTGGGCTGGACAGATACGCAGTATTTT
CASIEVGWTDTQYF
>many|NA|TRBV27|16|TRBJ2-1
TGTGCCAGCAGTTGGGGCAGCGGAAGCTCCTACAATGAGCAGTTCTTC
CASSWGSGSSYNEQFF
>many|NA|TRBV28|16|TRBJ1-3
TGTGCCAGCAGTTTCTACGGAGCGATCTCTGGAAACACCATATATTTT
CASSFYGAISGNTIYF
>many|NA|TRBV10-2|14|TRBJ2-5
TGCGCCAGCAGGGATCCAGGTCCGCAAGAGACCCAGTACTTC
CASRDPGPQETQYF
>NA|NA|TRBV28|12|TRBJ1-5
TGTGCCTCTGGGGCAGGGCCTAAGCCCCAGCATTTT
CASGAGPKPQHF
>few|NA|TRBV4-1|17|TRBJ2-7
TGCGCCAGCAGCCAGGCTTGGGACACCCAAATCTCCTACGAGCAGTACTTC
CASSQAWDTQISYEQYF
>NA|NA|TRBV4-1|16|TRBJ1-5
TGCGCCAGCAGCCAAGGCCCGGGGAGAGCCAATCAGCCCCAGCATTTT
CASSQGPGRANQPQHF
>many|NA|TRBV2|20|TRBJ1-6
TGTGCCAGCAGTGTTAAGGTCCCCATCGACGGGAGCTCCTATAATTCACCCCTCCACTTT
CASSVKVPIDGSSYNSPLHF
>NA|TRBD1|TRBV7-3|17|TRBJ1-1
TGTGCCAGCAGTTTTACGGCGGCAGGGGGAAAAGGTGCTGAAGCTTTCTTT
CASSFTAAGGKGAEAFF
>many|NA|TRBV5-1|11|TRBJ2-2
TGCGCCAGTAGGAAAACCGGGGAGCTGTTTTTT
CASRKTGELFF
>NA|NA|TRBV15|15|TRBJ2-6
TGTGCCACCAGCAGATCTACCTCTGGGGCCAACGTCCTGACTTTC
CATSRSTSGANVLTF
>few|NA|TRBV6-2/TRBV6-3|16|TRBJ2-7
TGTGCCAGCAGTTACTCGAGGTTGACAGGCGACTACGAGCAGTACTTC
CASSYSRLTGDYEQYF
>many|NA|TRBV29-1|15|TRBJ2-1
TGCAGCGTTGAAGATCAAACGTCGGTTTCTTATGAGCAGTTCTTC
CSVEDQTSVSYEQFF
>NA|NA|TRBV6-1|15|TRBJ2-5
TGTGCCAGCAGCCCCCGGGACAAGGACCGGGGGGCCCAGTACTTC
CASSPRDKDRGAQYF
>many|TRBD1|TRBV12-3/TRBV12-4|14|TRBJ2-7
TGTGCCAGCAGTGAGGACAGGGGGCCCTACGAGCAGTACTTC
CASSEDRGPYEQYF
>many|NA|TRBV28|14|TRBJ1-2
TGTGCCAGCAGTTTTGTTGGGACTAACTATGGCTACACCTTC
CASSFVGTNYGYTF
>many|TRBD1|TRBV20-1|18|TRBJ1-1
TGCAGTGCTCAACCTTCCGGGACAGGGGGCGTCGGGTACACTGAAGCTTTCTTT
CSAQPSGTGGVGYTEAFF
>NA|TRBD2|TRBV4-2|16|TRBJ2-2
TGTGCCAGCAGCCCGACTAGCGGGATAAACACCGGGGAGCTGTTTTTT
CASSPTSGINTGELFF
>NA|NA|TRBV18|12|TRBJ2-1
TGTGCCAGCTCACCACTGACTAGTGAGCAGTTCTTC
CASSPLTSEQFF
>many|NA|TRBV19|17|TRBJ2-4
TGTGCCAGTAGTATAGGGGGGAGGACAGTGGACAAAAACATTCAGTACTTC
CASSIGGRTVDKNIQYF
>NA|TRBD1|TRBV6-2/TRBV6-3|15|TRBJ2-5
TGTGCCAGCAGGCCGGGACAGGGGGCGTGGGAGACCCAGTACTTC
CASRPGQGAWETQYF
>many|TRBD1|TRBV27|12|TRBJ2-7
TGTGCCAGCAGGGGACAGCAAGTCGAGCAGTACTTC
CASRGQQVEQYF
>many|NA|TRBV12-3/TRBV12-4|14|TRBJ1-1
TGTGCCAGCAGTCCCCTTGCAGGGAACACTAAAGCTTTCTTT
CASSPLAGNTKAFF
>many|NA|TRBV11-2|14|TRBJ2-1
TGTGCCAGCAGCTTAGTTGGTTGGCGGGGTGAGCAGTTCTTC
CASSLVGWRGEQFF
>NA|NA|TRBV30|15|TRBJ2-3
TGTGCCTGGAGTGTGTCCGGTGGGGGCACAGATACGCAGTATTTT
CAWSVSGGGTDTQYF
>few|NA|TRBV5-4|14|TRBJ2-2
TGTGCCAGCAGCTTGGACACTAAGTCCGGGGAGCTGTTTTTT
CASSLDTKSGELFF
>many|TRBD2|TRBV27|19|TRBJ2-1
TGTGCCAGCAGTCCCTTAGTCCGGTCGGGACTAGCGGTACCCAATGAGCAGTTCTTC
CASSPLVRSGLAVPNEQFF
>few|NA|TRBV6-2/TRBV6-3|16|TRBJ2-2
TGTGCCAGCAGTTCCCTCACCGGGGTTGACACCGGGGAGCTGTTTTTT
CASSSLTGVDTGELFF
>many|NA|TRBV28|13|TRBJ2-7
TGTGCCAGCAGTTTCCGCACTCGGATAGGGCAGTACTTC
CASSFRTRIGQYF
>NA|NA|TRBV13|15|TRBJ2-2
TGTGCCAGCAGCCCGGAGGAGTACAGGGCCGGGGAGCTGTTTTTT
CASSPEEYRAGELFF
>many|TRBD2|TRBV6-1|12|TRBJ2-2
TGTGCCAGCAGCTGGACTAGCGAGTGGCTGTTTTTT
CASSWTSEWLFF
>NA|TRBD1|TRBV7-3|13|TRBJ2-7
TGTGCCAGCAGTAGGACAGGGGGTGATGGGCAGTACTTC
CASSRTGGDGQYF
>few|NA|TRBV29-1|13|TRBJ1-2
TGCAGCGTTCCGACAACGGTGTCTGGGGGCTACACCTTC
CSVPTTVSGGYTF
>many|NA|TRBV11-2|13|TRBJ2-1
TGTGCCAGCAGCTTAGTTTCCAGGGGGGTTGAGTTCTTC
CASSLVSRGVEFF
>NA|NA|TRBV5-1|18|TRBJ2-6
TGCGCCAGCAGCTTGGCCCCTCAGGGTCTCTCTGGGGCCAACGTCCTGACTTTC
CASSLAPQGLSGANVLTF
>NA|NA|TRBV7-9|14|TRBJ1-1
TGTGCCAGCAGGGGAAACAGGGAGAACACTGAAGCTTTCTTT
CASRGNRENTEAFF
>NA|NA|TRBV2|15|TRBJ1-4
TGTGCCAGCAGTGAAAGAGAACGAGCTAATGAAAAACTGTTTTTT
CASSERERANEKLFF
>NA|TRBD2|TRBV7-3|16|TRBJ2-2
TGTGCCAGCAGCTCGCTAGCGGGAGGCTACACCGGGGAGCTGTTTTTT
CASSSLAGGYTGELFF